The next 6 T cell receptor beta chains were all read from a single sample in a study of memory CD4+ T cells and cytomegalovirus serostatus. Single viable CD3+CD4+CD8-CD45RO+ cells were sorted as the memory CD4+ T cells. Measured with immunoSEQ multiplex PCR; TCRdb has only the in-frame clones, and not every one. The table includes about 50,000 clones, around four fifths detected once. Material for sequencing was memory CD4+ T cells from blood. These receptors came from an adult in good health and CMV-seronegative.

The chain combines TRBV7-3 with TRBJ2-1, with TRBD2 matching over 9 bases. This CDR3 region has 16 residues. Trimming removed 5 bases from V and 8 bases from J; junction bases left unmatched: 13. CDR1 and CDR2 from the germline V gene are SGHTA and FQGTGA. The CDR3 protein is CASSPSSGGLGHEQFF. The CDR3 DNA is TGTGCCAGCAGCCCAAGTAGCGGGGGCCTGGGGCATGAGCAGTTCTTC.

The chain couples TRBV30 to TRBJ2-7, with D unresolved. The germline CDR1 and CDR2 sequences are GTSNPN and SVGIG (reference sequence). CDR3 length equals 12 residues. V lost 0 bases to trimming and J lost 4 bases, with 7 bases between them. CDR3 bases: TGTGCCTGGAGTGTATCCATTTACGAGCAGTACTTC. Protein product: CAWSVSIYEQYF.

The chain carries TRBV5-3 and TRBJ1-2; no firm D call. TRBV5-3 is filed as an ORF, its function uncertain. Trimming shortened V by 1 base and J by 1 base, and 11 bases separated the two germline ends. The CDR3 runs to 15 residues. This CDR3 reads CARSLSAEYNYGYTF. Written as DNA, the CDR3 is TGTGCCAGAAGCTTGTCAGCGGAATATAACTATGGCTACACCTTC.

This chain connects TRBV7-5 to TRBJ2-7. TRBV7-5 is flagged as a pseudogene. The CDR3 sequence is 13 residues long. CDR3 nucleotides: TGTGTCAGAAGCCTAGCGGGGATGTACGAGCAGTACTTC. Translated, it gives CVRSLAGMYEQYF.

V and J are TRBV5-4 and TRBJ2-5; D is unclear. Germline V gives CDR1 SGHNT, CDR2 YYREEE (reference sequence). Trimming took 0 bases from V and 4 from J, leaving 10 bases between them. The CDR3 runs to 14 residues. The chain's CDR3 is CASSLGYDIETQYF. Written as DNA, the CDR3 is TGTGCCAGCAGCTTGGGCTATGATATAGAGACCCAGTACTTC.

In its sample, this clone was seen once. The CDR3 sequence is CASSKDLYGYTF. In DNA, the CDR3 is TGTGCCAGCAGTAAGGACCTCTATGGCTACACCTTC. The chain employs TRBV27 and TRBJ1-2; no clear D. CDR3 length: 12 residues. Germline CDR1 is MNHEY and CDR2 is SMNVEV (reference sequence). V was pared by 5 bases and J by 4 bases, with 8 bases between.